This T cell receptor (beta chain) emerged from a study of monozygotic twins with inflammatory bowel disease. The CDR3 contains 12 residues. From germline, CDR1 is DFQATT and CDR2 SNEGSKA (reference sequence). Molecular identifiers with 6-nucleotide sample barcodes were added during cDNA synthesis via template switching. TCRdb reprocessed the 5' RACE reads and stores each CDR3 protein as one record, lacking DNA. The listing contains under 150,000 distinct CDR3 sequences. This sequence originates from a human donor with ulcerative colitis or Crohn's disease, or a healthy co-twin of an affected twin (not recorded which). Sequencing input: blood. The rearrangement uses TRBV20-1 and TRBJ2-7; TCRdb gives TRBD1 as the D gene, but with no DNA this cannot be confirmed. CDR3: CSAARGVGEQYF.